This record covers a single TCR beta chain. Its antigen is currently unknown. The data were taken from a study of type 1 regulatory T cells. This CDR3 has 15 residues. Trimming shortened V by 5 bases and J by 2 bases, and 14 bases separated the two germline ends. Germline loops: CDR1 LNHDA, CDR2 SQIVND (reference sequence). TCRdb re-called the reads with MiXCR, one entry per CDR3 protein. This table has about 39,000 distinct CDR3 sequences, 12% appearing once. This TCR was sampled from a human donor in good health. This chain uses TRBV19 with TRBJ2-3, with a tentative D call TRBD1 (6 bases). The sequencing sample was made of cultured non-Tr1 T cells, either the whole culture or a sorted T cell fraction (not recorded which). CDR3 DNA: TGTGCCAGTAGTCCCGACAGGCTCCTCACAGATACGCAGTATTTT. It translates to CASSPDRLLTDTQYF.